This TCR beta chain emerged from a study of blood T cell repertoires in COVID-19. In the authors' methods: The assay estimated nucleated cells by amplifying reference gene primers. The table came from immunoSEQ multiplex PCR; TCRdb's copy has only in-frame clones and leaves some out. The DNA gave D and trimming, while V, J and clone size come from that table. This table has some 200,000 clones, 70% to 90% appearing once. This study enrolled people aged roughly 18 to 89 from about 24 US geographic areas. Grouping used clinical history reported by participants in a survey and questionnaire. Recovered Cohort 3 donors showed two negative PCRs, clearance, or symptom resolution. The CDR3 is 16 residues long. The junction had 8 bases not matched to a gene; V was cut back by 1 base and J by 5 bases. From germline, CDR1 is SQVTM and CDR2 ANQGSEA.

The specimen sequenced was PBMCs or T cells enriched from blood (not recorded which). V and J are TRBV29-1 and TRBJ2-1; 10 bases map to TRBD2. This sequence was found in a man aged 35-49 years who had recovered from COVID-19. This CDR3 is CSVEGSGRAFDNEQFF. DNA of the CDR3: TGCAGCGTTGAAGGCAGCGGGAGGGCCTTCGACAATGAGCAGTTCTTC.